This T cell receptor beta chain was identified during a study of cytomegalovirus exposure and HLA in healthy donors. Study-wide findings and caveats: Most TCR sequences were rare, but some public TCRs occurred in many donors. Data from an earlier analysis indicated that most TCR beta V segments were productive either about 90% or about 30% of the time.

V gave up 5 bases and J gave up 2 bases, with 15 bases separating them. This CDR3 region has 15 residues. CDR1 is SGHTA and CDR2 is FQGTGA in the germline V gene. For this clone: Its antigen is currently unknown.

PCR employed 60 Vbeta and 13 Jbeta primers. Authors' data handling: An analysis that came later counted tens of millions of unique TCR beta chains, 9 million to 12 million shared. This table comes from immunoSEQ multiplex PCR, and its TCRdb copy is limited to in-frame clones, with some not included. V and J calls and clone size are as listed in that table; D and trimming were resolved from the DNA. The data show 100,000 to 150,000 clones, over 70% seen once. The sequencing sample was made of PBMCs. The TCR sequence derives from a woman aged 45-65 years in good health and CMV-seronegative. The rearrangement uses TRBV7-3 and TRBJ2-5, with a possible D match to TRBD1 (6 bases). The CDR3 is CASSQGSGVQETQYF. CDR3 in DNA: TGTGCCAGCAGCCAGGGGTCAGGGGTACAAGAGACCCAGTACTTC. Complete variable domain (other parts from reference TRBV7-3 and TRBJ2-5): GAGVSQTPSNKVTEKGKYVELRCDPISGHTALYWYRQSLGQGPEFLIYFQGTGAADDSGLPNDRFFAVRPEGSVSTLKIQRTERGDSAVYLCASSQGSGVQETQYFGPGTRLLVL.